The entry below gives a single T cell receptor (beta chain) sequence along with its context. This CDR3 has 14 residues. CDR1 and CDR2 from the germline V gene are SGHRS and YFSETQ. V lost 5 bases, J lost 4 bases, and 7 bases stayed unmatched. The data derive from a study of blood T cell repertoires in COVID-19. Study-wide background: Sites across the United States, Italy and Spain contributed samples from acute and convalescent COVID-19. The cDNA or gDNA used as material had been derived from T cells, B-cell-depleted T cells, or PBMCs.

Original analysis: By means of reference gene primer amplification, nucleated cell counts were estimated. Generated by immunoSEQ multiplex PCR, the TCRdb table keeps only in-frame clones and is missing some. The V and J calls and the clone size are those of that table, but D and trimming were determined from the DNA. Of roughly 34,000 clones listed, about 92% were seen once; the top ten hold roughly a fifth. The V gene is TRBV5-1, the J gene TRBJ2-7, with 9 bases that match TRBD2. The sample taken for sequencing was peripheral blood. The sequence was collected from an elderly man with acute or convalescent COVID-19. CDR3 nucleotides: TGCGCCAGCAGGAGGGTAGCGGGGGATTACGAGCAGTACTTC. Its translation: CASRRVAGDYEQYF.